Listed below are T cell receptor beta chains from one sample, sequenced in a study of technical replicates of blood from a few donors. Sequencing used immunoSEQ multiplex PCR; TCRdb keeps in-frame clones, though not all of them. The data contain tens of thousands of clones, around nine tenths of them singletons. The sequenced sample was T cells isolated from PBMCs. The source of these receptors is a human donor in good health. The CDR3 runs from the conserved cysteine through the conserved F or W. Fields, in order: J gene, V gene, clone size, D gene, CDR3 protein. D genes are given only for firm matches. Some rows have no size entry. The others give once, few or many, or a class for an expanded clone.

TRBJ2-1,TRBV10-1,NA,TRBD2,CASSEVKGLAGSREQFF
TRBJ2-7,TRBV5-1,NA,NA,CASSLEQSSYEQYF
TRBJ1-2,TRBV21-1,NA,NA,CASSKKQTNYGYTF
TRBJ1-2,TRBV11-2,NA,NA,CASSLDAGRYYGYTF
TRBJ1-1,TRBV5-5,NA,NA,CASSLKRLGGTEAFF
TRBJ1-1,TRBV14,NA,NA,CASSPGTPEAFF
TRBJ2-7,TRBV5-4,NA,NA,CASSLKQGGSYEQYF
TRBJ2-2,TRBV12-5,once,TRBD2,CASGFYRGLEESGELFF
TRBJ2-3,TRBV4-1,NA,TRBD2,CASSQDRGRDVDTDTQYF
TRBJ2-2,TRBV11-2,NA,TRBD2,CASSDRLAGEWTGELFF
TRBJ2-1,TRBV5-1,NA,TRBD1,CASSGQGPYNEQFF
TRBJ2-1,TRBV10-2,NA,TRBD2,CASSEPTLGGRASEQFF
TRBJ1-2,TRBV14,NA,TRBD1,CASSPRTGSFYGYTF
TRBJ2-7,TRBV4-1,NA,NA,CASSHTTQDYEQYF
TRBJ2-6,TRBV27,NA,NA,CASSSSVPGANVLTF
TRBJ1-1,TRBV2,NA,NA,CASSTGGWNTEAFF
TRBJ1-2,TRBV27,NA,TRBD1,CASKQGAMYNPNYGYTF
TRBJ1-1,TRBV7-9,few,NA,CASSFGGISEAFF
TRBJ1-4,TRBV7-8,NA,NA,CASSLVGGLNEKLFF
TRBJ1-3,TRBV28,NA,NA,CASSIRGGSGNTIYF
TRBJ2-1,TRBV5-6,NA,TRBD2,CASSLGLSGDNEQFF
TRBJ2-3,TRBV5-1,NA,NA,CASSLGGGSTDTQYF
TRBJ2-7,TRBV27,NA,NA,CASRRDTPAYEQYF
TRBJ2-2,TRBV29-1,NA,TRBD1,CSVVRQGAYTGELFF
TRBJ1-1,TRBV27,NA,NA,CARRRALGEAFF